These 30 T cell receptor beta chains share one sample of origin, sequenced in a study of cytotoxic CD8 clonotypes in ibrutinib-treated CLL. Here immunoSEQ multiplex PCR was the method, and the copy in TCRdb shows in-frame clones only, minus some. Among 160,000 or so clones listed, around 80% were seen once. This sample comprised PBMCs, obtained after 24 months of ibrutinib treatment. The receptor source for this set is a human donor with chronic lymphocytic leukemia.

The chain employs TRBV10-2 and TRBJ1-5, with D possibly matching TRBD1 (5 bases). This CDR3 comprises 13 residues. V gave up 6 bases and J gave up 3 bases, with 9 bases separating them. Germline loops: CDR1 WSHSY, CDR2 SAAADI. The CDR3: CASSGAVNQPQHF. The CDR3 DNA is TGCGCCAGCAGCGGGGCAGTCAATCAGCCCCAGCATTTT.

The J gene is TRBJ2-2, the V gene TRBV11-3, with no clear D. Trimming removed 5 bases from V and 7 bases from J, with 14 bases in between. The CDR3 is made up of 14 amino acids. Germline values: CDR1 SGHNT, CDR2 YENEEA. The CDR3 protein is CASSARRTSGELFF. The CDR3 DNA reads as TGTGCCAGCAGCGCTCGAAGGACGAGCGGGGAGCTGTTTTTT.

J is TRBJ1-6 and V is TRBV30; 7 bases map to TRBD1. The CDR3 consists of 16 residues. J was trimmed by 1 base and V by 1 base; bases with no gene match: 4. Germline V lookup: CDR1 GTSNPN, CDR2 SVGIG (reference sequence). The CDR3 DNA reads TGTGCCTGGAGTGGACAGGGTATTTCCTATAATTCACCCCTCCACTTT. Amino acids: CAWSGQGISYNSPLHF.

V is TRBV27 and J is TRBJ1-2; D is unresolved. V was shortened by 0 bases and J by 3 bases, with 8 bases between the two germline ends. The CDR3 loop spans 14 amino acids. Germline V gene lookup returns CDR1 MNHEY and CDR2 SMNVEV (reference sequence). This CDR3 is CASSLSRLDYGYTF. CDR3 nucleotide sequence: TGTGCCAGCAGTTTATCGCGGCTAGACTATGGCTACACCTTC.

The chain joins TRBV29-1 to TRBJ1-5; perhaps TRBD1 as D (6 bases). Germline assignment: CDR1 SQVTM and CDR2 ANQGSEA. The CDR3 runs 13 residues. V dropped 8 bases and J dropped 6 bases, with 17 bases sitting between them. As DNA, the CDR3 is TGCAGCCTACGGGGGGGGCGAGGTCAGCCCCAGCATTTT. Residues: CSLRGGRGQPQHF.

The genes are TRBV6-5 and TRBJ1-1; no clear D gene. The germline V and J ends were trimmed by 0 bases and 4 bases, with 12 bases remaining between them. CDR3 length equals 15 residues. Germline CDR1 MNHEY, CDR2 SVGAGI. The CDR3 here is CASSYSSRSGTEAFF. The CDR3 coding sequence is TGTGCCAGCAGTTACTCGTCCCGTTCAGGCACTGAAGCTTTCTTT.

This chain links TRBV18 with TRBJ1-2; TRBD1 aligns across 7 bases. In germline, CDR1 is KGHSH, CDR2 LQKENI. The CDR3 loop spans 13 amino acids. V lost 6 bases, J lost 8 bases, and 9 bases stayed unmatched. The CDR3 bases are TGTGCCAGCTCCCCTCAGGGGGATCTGGGCTACACCTTC. Amino acids: CASSPQGDLGYTF.

The V call is TRBV7-9, the J call TRBJ2-5; 7 bases agree with TRBD2. The ends lost 6 bases at V and 2 bases at J; junction bases unmatched: 9. The CDR3 length is 15 residues. CDR1 and CDR2 from the germline V gene are SEHNR and FQNEAQ (reference sequence). The CDR3 DNA reads TGTGCCAGCAGGATCGTTCACGGGAGGCAAGAGACCCAGTACTTC. It is translated as CASRIVHGRQETQYF.

The rearrangement links TRBV13 to TRBJ1-1, with D perhaps TRBD1 (5 bases). V lost 5 bases, J lost 6 bases, and 13 bases lay in between. The CDR3 runs 13 residues. Germline V lookup: CDR1 PRHDT, CDR2 FYEKMQ (reference sequence). CDR3 sequence: CASSPTGISEAFF. CDR3 DNA sequence: TGTGCCAGCAGCCCTACAGGAATTTCTGAAGCTTTCTTT. Variable domain in full (rest from reference TRBV13 and TRBJ1-1): AAGVIQSPRHLIKEKRETATLKCYPIPRHDTVYWYQQGPGQDPQFLISFYEKMQSDKGSIPDRFSAQQFSDYHSELNMSSLELGDSALYFCASSPTGISEAFFGQGTRLTVV.

The rearrangement links TRBV18 to TRBJ1-1; D may be TRBD1 (5 bases). CDR1 is KGHSH and CDR2 is LQKENI in the germline V gene. Trimming removed 6 bases at V and 1 base at J, with 15 bases between. The CDR3 is 15 amino acids. The CDR3 sequence is CASSGRQGANTEAFF. CDR3 nucleotides: TGTGCCAGCTCGGGAAGGCAGGGTGCGAACACTGAAGCTTTCTTT.

In nucleotides, the CDR3 is TGTGCCGGGGACAGGGATCGGGCCAAAAACATTCAGTACTTC. Translating gives CAGDRDRAKNIQYF. The chain employs TRBV2 and TRBJ2-4, with TRBD1 identical over 9 bases. The V gene end was trimmed by 11 bases and the J gene end by 1 base; junction bases not matched to a gene: 6. Per germline, CDR1 SNHLY and CDR2 FYNNEI. The CDR3 loop spans 14 amino acids.

This clone was counted only a few times. V usage is TRBV11-2 and J usage is TRBJ1-1; D unresolved. Germline assignment: CDR1 SGHAT and CDR2 FQNNGV. With 5 bases removed from V and 2 bases from J, the gap between germline ends came to 9 bases. CDR3 length equals 13 residues. In nucleotides, the CDR3 is TGTGCCAGCAGCCCCCAGCCAAACACTGAAGCTTTCTTT. Its translation is CASSPQPNTEAFF.

The genes are TRBV9 and TRBJ2-7; D is possibly TRBD1 (5 bases). This CDR3 comprises 13 residues. Trimming cost V 3 bases and J 3 bases, with 10 bases left between them. Germline lookup yields CDR1 SGDLS and CDR2 YYNGEE. This CDR3 reads CASSATGNYEQYF. The CDR3 DNA is TGTGCCAGCAGCGCAACAGGTAACTACGAGCAGTACTTC.

This sequence joins TRBV6-5 and TRBJ1-3; the D gene is possibly TRBD1 (5 bases). V lost 5 bases, J lost 3 bases, and 5 bases lay in between. Germline CDR1 MNHEY, CDR2 SVGAGI. The CDR3 has 12 amino acids. The CDR3 reads CASSQGGNTIYF. CDR3 DNA: TGTGCCAGCAGTCAGGGTGGAAACACCATATATTTT.

The genes are TRBV10-3 and TRBJ1-3; TRBD1 aligns across 10 bases. J was trimmed by 4 bases and V by 6 bases; bases with no gene match: 18. CDR1 is ENHRY and CDR2 is SYGVKD in the germline V gene. This CDR3 has 19 residues. The CDR3 coding sequence is TGTGCCATCAGCCCATCGGTATCGGGACAGGGGAAGACGGGAAACACCATATATTTT. This sequence encodes CAISPSVSGQGKTGNTIYF.

V usage is TRBV7-9 and J usage is TRBJ1-1, with D maybe TRBD1 (6 bases). V dropped 2 bases and J dropped 4 bases, with 8 bases sitting between them. Germline V lookup: CDR1 SEHNR, CDR2 FQNEAQ (reference sequence). The CDR3 totals 13 residues. The CDR3 protein is CASSLKGGTEAFF. The CDR3 DNA reads TGTGCCAGCAGCTTAAAAGGGGGCACTGAAGCTTTCTTT.

This chain connects TRBV15 to TRBJ1-2, with TRBD1 identical over 9 bases. The CDR3 extends over 14 amino acids. Germline CDR1 and CDR2: LNHNV and YYDKDF (reference sequence). Germline trimming cut 3 bases from V and 2 bases from J; bases unmatched to any gene: 1. DNA of the CDR3: TGTGCCACCAGCAGGGACAGGGGAAACTATGGCTACACCTTC. It specifies CATSRDRGNYGYTF.

This clone was detected only once. The chain combines TRBV7-2 with TRBJ1-1; D is unclear. V lost 1 base and J 0 bases, leaving 9 bases between the germline ends. Germline V lookup: CDR1 SGHTA, CDR2 FQGNSA. The CDR3 runs to 15 residues. CDR3 nucleotide sequence: TGTGCCAGCAGCTTAGGTGGGGTGATGAACACTGAAGCTTTCTTT. Encoded protein: CASSLGGVMNTEAFF.

The chain is built from TRBV5-1 and TRBJ1-1; no clear D gene. The CDR3 has 13 residues. Trimming stripped 1 base from V and 1 base from J, with 5 bases between. Germline V gives CDR1 SGHRS, CDR2 YFSETQ. CDR3 bases: TGCGCCAGCAGCTTGAACAGGAACACTGAAGCTTTCTTT. Protein: CASSLNRNTEAFF.

This chain uses TRBV6-1 with TRBJ2-1; the D is unclear. Germline lookup yields CDR1 MNHNS and CDR2 SASEGT. Deletions cut 4 bases from V and 8 bases from J, with 15 bases between. This CDR3 spans 14 amino acids. CDR3 in amino acids: CASSVWTAMDEQFF. The CDR3 DNA reads as TGTGCCAGCAGTGTATGGACGGCCATGGATGAGCAGTTCTTC.

This clone was counted once. This chain links TRBV18 with TRBJ2-1, with D uncertain. The CDR3 is 15 residues long. The V gene's germline CDR1 is KGHSH and CDR2 LQKENI. Trimming pared 3 bases from V and 1 base from J, leaving 10 bases between. The CDR3: CASSPLVRSYNEQFF. Written as DNA, the CDR3 is TGTGCCAGCTCACCCCTCGTACGGTCCTACAATGAGCAGTTCTTC.

As DNA, the CDR3 is TGTGCCAGCAGTTTTGGGGGGCTCCGAAGCTCTGGAAACACCATATATTTT. This gives the protein CASSFGGLRSSGNTIYF. The rearrangement joins TRBV28 to TRBJ1-3; a weak D match, TRBD1 (6 bases). The CDR3 loop spans 17 amino acids. The germline V gene encodes CDR1 MDHEN and CDR2 SYDVKM. V gave up 3 bases and J gave up 0 bases, with 15 bases separating them.

In this sample, this clone turned up once. The chain joins TRBV6-6 to TRBJ2-1; D may be TRBD1 (7 bases). The CDR3 has 16 amino acids. With 10 bases removed from V and 2 bases from J, the gap between germline ends came to 21 bases. Looked up from germline, CDR1 is MNHNY and CDR2 is SVGAGI (reference sequence). CDR3 DNA: TGTGCCACGCAACGATCCGGAGGGGGCCCCTACAATGAGCAGTTCTTC. Its protein product is CATQRSGGGPYNEQFF.

The rearrangement links TRBV27 to TRBJ2-7, with TRBD1 as a possible D gene (6 bases). The V and J ends lost 7 bases and 0 bases respectively, with 10 bases between them. The CDR3 sequence is 13 residues long. CDR1 is MNHEY, CDR2 SMNVEV, per germline (reference sequence). CDR3 protein: CASKDSHSYEQYF. CDR3 DNA sequence: TGTGCCAGCAAGGACAGCCACTCCTACGAGCAGTACTTC.

This chain links TRBV4-2 with TRBJ2-7, with D possibly being TRBD2 (7 bases). There are 14 residues in the CDR3. Looked up from germline, CDR1 is LGHNA and CDR2 is YNFKEQ. Deletions cut 4 bases from V and 2 bases from J, with 12 bases between. The CDR3 here is CASSRGGQTYEQYF. CDR3 sequence (DNA): TGTGCCAGCAGCCGGGGGGGGCAGACCTACGAGCAGTACTTC.

This clone was found a few times. J is TRBJ1-2 and V is TRBV7-8, with TRBD1 matching 8 bases. The germline V gene encodes CDR1 SGHVS and CDR2 FQNEAQ. The CDR3 is made up of 13 amino acids. With V trimmed by 4 bases and J by 9 bases, 7 bases remained unmatched. The CDR3 region has the DNA TGTGCCAGCAGCTCGACCACAGGGGGTCGCTACACCTTC. Encoded protein: CASSSTTGGRYTF.

This chain joins TRBV27 and TRBJ2-1; 14 bases match TRBD2. CDR1 is MNHEY, CDR2 SMNVEV, per germline (reference sequence). Trimming at V came to 3 bases and at J to 9 bases, leaving 13 bases not matched to a gene. This CDR3 contains 18 residues. The CDR3 region is CASSFRERLAGGPREQFF. DNA for the CDR3: TGTGCCAGCAGTTTCAGGGAACGACTAGCGGGAGGGCCTCGTGAGCAGTTCTTC.

The genes are TRBV7-9 and TRBJ2-7; TRBD2 matches 8 bases. This CDR3 contains 14 residues. CDR1 is SEHNR, CDR2 FQNEAQ, per germline (reference sequence). V lost 10 bases to trimming and J lost 2 bases; unmatched junction nucleotides: 10. The CDR3 nucleotides read TGTGCCACCGACGGGTCCGGGAGGGCCTACGAGCAGTACTTC. Its translation: CATDGSGRAYEQYF.

V is TRBV7-2 and J is TRBJ2-5; no clear D. CDR3 length equals 12 residues. V dropped 2 bases and J dropped 7 bases, with 8 bases sitting between them. Germline CDR1 reads SGHTA; CDR2 reads FQGNSA. The CDR3 DNA is TGTGCCAGCAGCTTAACCCAGAGGACCCAGTACTTC. Encoded protein: CASSLTQRTQYF.

The CDR3 nucleotides are TGTGCCAGCAGGAGGGCGGGAGGGCCGTCAGATACGCAGTATTTT. Its protein product is CASRRAGGPSDTQYF. The chain uses TRBV6-4 and TRBJ2-3, with TRBD2 identical over 9 bases. This CDR3 has 15 residues. The ends lost 6 bases at V and 4 bases at J; junction bases unmatched: 8. Per germline, CDR1 MRHNA and CDR2 SNTAGT.